Listed below are T cell receptor beta chains from one sample, sequenced in a study of blood T cell repertoires in COVID-19. Clones were read by immunoSEQ multiplex PCR, and TCRdb kept only the in-frame ones, dropping some. The table records about 120,000 clones, approximately 84% of them present only once. The sequenced sample was peripheral blood. All receptors derive from a woman aged 40 to 50 with acute or convalescent COVID-19. The CDR3 runs from the conserved cysteine through the conserved F or W. D genes are given only for firm matches. Only some rows state a clone size, as once, few, many or a class for expanded clones.

clone_size	j_call	cdr3_length	v_call	d_call	cdr3_aa	cdr3_nt
once	TRBJ1-1	14	TRBV9	NA	CASSELQMNTEAFF	TGTGCCAGCAGCGAGCTACAGATGAACACTGAAGCTTTCTTT
NA	TRBJ2-1	14	TRBV11-3	TRBD2	CASSRGGPNNEQFF	TGTGCCAGCAGCCGCGGGGGGCCCAACAATGAGCAGTTCTTC
NA	TRBJ1-5	16	TRBV19	TRBD1	CASSNPGQGGFVPQHF	TGTGCCAGTAGTAATCCGGGACAGGGTGGGTTTGTTCCCCAGCATTTT
NA	TRBJ2-3	14	TRBV19	NA	CASSWAIGRDTQYF	TGTGCCAGTAGTTGGGCGATAGGGAGGGATACGCAGTATTTT
NA	TRBJ1-1	16	TRBV7-9	NA	CASSESSRARGTEAFF	TGTGCCAGCAGCGAATCCTCGAGGGCCCGGGGCACTGAAGCTTTCTTT
NA	TRBJ2-5	15	TRBV19	NA	CASSNQDFTQETQYF	TGTGCCAGTAGTAACCAGGACTTTACCCAAGAGACCCAGTACTTC
NA	TRBJ2-7	14	TRBV30	TRBD1	CAWRPGTGGYEQYF	TGTGCCTGGAGGCCGGGGACAGGGGGCTACGAGCAGTACTTC
NA	TRBJ1-1	16	TRBV21-1	NA	CASRKKQTPSEPEAFF	TGTGCCAGCAGGAAAAAACAAACCCCTTCCGAACCTGAAGCTTTCTTT
NA	TRBJ1-2	14	TRBV5-1	NA	CASSLAQGVYGYTF	TGCGCCAGCAGCTTGGCACAGGGAGTATATGGCTACACCTTC
NA	TRBJ2-1	14	TRBV5-1	NA	CASSLNSLNNEQFF	TGCGCCAGCAGCTTGAACAGCCTAAACAATGAGCAGTTCTTC
few	TRBJ1-3	15	TRBV19	TRBD1	CASSGQGEEGNTIYF	TGTGCCAGTAGTGGACAGGGGGAGGAAGGAAACACCATATATTTT
NA	TRBJ2-7	16	TRBV2	TRBD2	CASSEELAGGAYEQYF	TGTGCCAGCAGTGAAGAACTAGCGGGGGGAGCCTACGAGCAGTACTTC
NA	TRBJ1-5	14	TRBV9	TRBD1	CASNRQGDNQPQHF	TGTGCCAGCAACCGACAGGGGGACAATCAGCCCCAGCATTTT
NA	TRBJ2-1	14	TRBV10-1	TRBD1	CASSGGQANNEQFF	TGCGCCAGCAGTGGGGGACAGGCCAACAATGAGCAGTTCTTC
NA	TRBJ1-5	15	TRBV25-1	NA	CASSDSGGSNQPQHF	TGTGCCAGCAGTGATTCGGGGGGCAGCAATCAGCCCCAGCATTTT
NA	TRBJ2-2	13	TRBV2	NA	CASREGLAGELFF	TGTGCCAGCAGAGAGGGACTTGCCGGGGAGCTGTTTTTT
NA	TRBJ1-1	12	TRBV30	TRBD1	CAWGDRQLKAFF	TGTGCCTGGGGGGACAGGCAGTTAAAAGCTTTCTTT
NA	TRBJ1-4	15	TRBV5-1	NA	CASMVGHATNEKLFF	TGCGCCAGCATGGTGGGCCACGCAACTAATGAAAAACTGTTTTTT
NA	TRBJ2-3	16	TRBV30	TRBD2	CAWSLGTSGITDTQYF	TGTGCCTGGAGCCTCGGGACTAGCGGGATCACAGATACGCAGTATTTT
NA	TRBJ1-4	15	TRBV11-2	TRBD1	CASSLGQGASEKLFF	TGTGCCAGCAGCTTAGGGCAGGGGGCAAGTGAAAAACTGTTTTTT
NA	TRBJ2-1	18	TRBV7-6	TRBD2	CASSLGSGGGYYYNEQFF	TGTGCCAGCAGCTTAGGCAGTGGCGGGGGATACTACTACAATGAGCAGTTCTTC
few	TRBJ1-1	13	TRBV5-6	NA	CASRADSNTEAFF	TGTGCCAGCAGGGCAGACTCGAACACTGAAGCTTTCTTT
NA	TRBJ2-7	16	TRBV3-1/TRBV3-2	TRBD2	CASSPSGGAFSYEQYF	TGTGCCAGCAGCCCGAGCGGGGGGGCCTTTTCCTACGAGCAGTACTTC
NA	TRBJ2-2	14	TRBV6-1	TRBD2	CASSELGGGRELFF	TGTGCCAGCAGTGAATTGGGCGGGGGAAGGGAGCTGTTTTTT
NA	TRBJ1-1	16	TRBV6-5	NA	CASSYGDGGGNTEAFF	TGTGCCAGCAGTTACGGCGACGGCGGGGGGAACACTGAAGCTTTCTTT
NA	TRBJ2-7	13	TRBV18	NA	CASSQQGRYEQYF	TGTGCCAGCTCGCAACAGGGCAGGTACGAGCAGTACTTC
NA	TRBJ2-3	17	TRBV9	TRBD2	CASSVGREASRGDTQYF	TGTGCCAGCAGCGTGGGACGGGAGGCCTCCCGGGGAGATACGCAGTATTTT
NA	TRBJ1-3	14	TRBV10-3	TRBD1	CAIRLDRGGDTIYF	TGTGCCATCAGATTGGACAGGGGGGGAGACACCATATATTTT
NA	TRBJ2-1	15	TRBV9	NA	CASSPTWASYNEQFF	TGTGCCAGCAGCCCGACCTGGGCGTCCTACAATGAGCAGTTCTTC
NA	TRBJ1-6	14	TRBV27	TRBD1	CASSSGGFNSPLHF	TGTGCCAGCAGCTCAGGGGGTTTCAATTCACCCCTCCACTTT
NA	TRBJ1-2	12	TRBV24-1	NA	CATSDGQYGYTF	TGTGCCACCAGTGATGGACAGTATGGCTACACCTTC
NA	TRBJ1-1	17	TRBV5-4	TRBD1	CASSLGGQGSKSTEAFF	TGTGCCAGCAGCTTGGGGGGACAGGGGAGTAAGAGCACTGAAGCTTTCTTT
NA	TRBJ2-2	17	TRBV5-1	NA	CASSLYSTDLYTGELFF	TGCGCCAGCAGCTTGTATTCGACTGACCTGTACACCGGGGAGCTGTTTTTT
NA	TRBJ1-1	16	TRBV5-4	TRBD1	CASSPNAGTGRTEAFF	TGTGCCAGCAGCCCGAACGCCGGGACAGGGAGGACTGAAGCTTTCTTT
NA	TRBJ1-4	14	TRBV5-1	NA	CASKGAELTEKLFF	TGCGCCAGCAAAGGAGCAGAACTTACTGAAAAACTGTTTTTT
NA	TRBJ1-5	16	TRBV5-6	NA	CASSLVGQGSNQPQHF	TGTGCCAGCAGCTTGGTCGGTCAGGGAAGCAATCAGCCCCAGCATTTT
NA	TRBJ2-7	16	TRBV9	TRBD2	CASSVGTSGAPYEQYF	TGTGCCAGCAGCGTGGGGACTAGCGGGGCCCCCTACGAGCAGTACTTC
NA	TRBJ1-4	14	TRBV18	NA	CASSPAYPLEKLFF	TGTGCCAGCTCACCAGCGTACCCCCTCGAAAAACTGTTTTTT
once	TRBJ1-2	13	TRBV5-5	NA	CASSTTANYGYTF	TGTGCCAGCAGCACGACAGCTAACTATGGCTACACCTTC
NA	TRBJ1-6	16	TRBV15	TRBD1	CATSRGGTGTNSPLHF	TGTGCCACCAGCAGAGGCGGGACAGGGACTAATTCACCCCTCCACTTT
few	TRBJ2-1	14	TRBV10-3	TRBD2	CAIGSGGLNNEQFF	TGTGCCATCGGAAGCGGGGGGCTGAACAATGAGCAGTTCTTC
NA	TRBJ2-1	15	TRBV2	TRBD2	CASTESGGPYNEQFF	TGTGCCAGCACCGAAAGCGGGGGGCCCTACAATGAGCAGTTCTTC
NA	TRBJ1-4	15	TRBV2	NA	CASNGGQLTNEKLFF	TGTGCCAGCAACGGAGGACAGCTAACTAATGAAAAACTGTTTTTT
few	TRBJ2-1	15	TRBV6-1	TRBD2	CASSGAGGLGSEQFF	TGTGCCAGCAGTGGAGCGGGGGGGCTAGGGAGTGAGCAGTTCTTC
NA	TRBJ2-3	16	TRBV20-1	NA	CSASPRPGLNLGTQYF	TGCAGTGCTAGTCCCCGCCCGGGACTCAACCTGGGGACGCAGTATTTT
NA	TRBJ2-3	14	TRBV14	NA	CASSQVGGPDTQYF	TGTGCCAGCAGCCAAGTGGGGGGGCCAGATACGCAGTATTTT
NA	TRBJ1-1	14	TRBV9	TRBD1	CASSVGTGDTEAFF	TGTGCCAGCAGCGTAGGGACAGGGGACACTGAAGCTTTCTTT
NA	TRBJ2-1	15	TRBV14	NA	CASSQVGGGLSEQFF	TGTGCCAGCAGCCAGGTAGGGGGGGGCCTATCTGAGCAGTTCTTC
NA	TRBJ1-5	15	TRBV5-1	TRBD1	CASSYGQGGNQPQHF	TGCGCCAGCAGCTACGGACAGGGCGGCAATCAGCCCCAGCATTTT
NA	TRBJ2-1	13	TRBV13	NA	CASSGGNSNEQFF	TGTGCCAGCAGCGGGGGGAACAGCAATGAGCAGTTCTTC
once	TRBJ2-1	14	TRBV30	TRBD1	CALTRDRDYNEQFF	TGTGCCTTAACCCGGGACAGAGACTACAATGAGCAGTTCTTC
NA	TRBJ2-1	18	TRBV11-2	TRBD2	CASSLVLGGSSSYNEQFF	TGTGCCAGCAGCTTAGTGTTGGGGGGGTCAAGCTCCTACAATGAGCAGTTCTTC
NA	TRBJ1-6	15	TRBV5-1	TRBD1	CASSLVTGPDSPLHF	TGCGCCAGCAGCTTGGTGACAGGGCCCGATTCACCCCTCCACTTT
NA	TRBJ1-2	13	TRBV5-1	TRBD1	CASSTGTGFGYTF	TGCGCCAGCAGCACCGGGACAGGGTTTGGCTACACCTTC
NA	TRBJ1-2	13	TRBV4-1	NA	CASSQDLTAGYTF	TGCGCCAGCAGCCAAGATCTTACAGCTGGCTACACCTTC
NA	TRBJ1-6	15	TRBV9	NA	CASNQQGVYNSPLHF	TGTGCCAGCAACCAACAGGGAGTATATAATTCACCCCTCCACTTT
NA	TRBJ1-1	14	TRBV9	NA	CASSAGTLNTEAFF	TGTGCCAGCAGCGCCGGGACACTGAACACTGAAGCTTTCTTT
NA	TRBJ1-6	16	TRBV19	TRBD1	CASQYSSGTGTSPLHF	TGTGCCAGTCAATACTCTTCCGGGACAGGTACTTCACCCCTCCACTTT